The 3 T cell receptor beta chains reported below all come from one sample, sequenced in a study of cytomegalovirus exposure and HLA in healthy donors. It was with 60 Vbeta and 13 Jbeta primers that the PCR ran. Libraries were prepared by immunoSEQ multiplex PCR; TCRdb keeps only in-frame clonotypes and omits some of them. The repertoire holds 150,000 to 200,000 clones, about 81% seen once, with under 2.5% in the top ten. Sequenced material: PBMCs. These receptors were collected from a woman in her thirties in good health and CMV-seronegative.

This chain connects TRBV7-9 to TRBJ2-5; D perhaps matches TRBD2 (7 bases). CDR3 length: 15 residues. Germline V lookup: CDR1 SEHNR, CDR2 FQNEAQ (reference sequence). The ends were cut back, 6 bases at V and 2 bases at J, with 16 bases in the middle. The DNA of the CDR3 is TGTGCCAGCAGGCGGGGGCCCGAATCGCAAGAGACCCAGTACTTC. As protein: CASRRGPESQETQYF.

V and J are TRBV7-2 and TRBJ1-5; no clear D gene. Looked up from germline, CDR1 is SGHTA and CDR2 is FQGNSA. The CDR3 spans 13 residues. The V end lost 3 bases, the J end lost 3 bases, and 6 bases lay between the germline ends. The CDR3 loop is CASSFNNNQPQHF. CDR3 sequence (DNA): TGTGCCAGCAGCTTCAACAACAATCAGCCCCAGCATTTT.

As to this clone: The sample carries other DNA sequences with the same CDR3. The rearrangement links TRBV28 to TRBJ1-5; TRBD1 matches 10 bases. CDR3 length: 15 amino acids. V lost 6 bases and J lost 2; bases outside the gene matches: 4. The germline gives CDR1 MDHEN, CDR2 SYDVKM. The CDR3 region has the DNA TGTGCCAGCAGGCCCGGGACAGGGGGCAATCAGCCCCAGCATTTT. Translating it yields CASRPGTGGNQPQHF.